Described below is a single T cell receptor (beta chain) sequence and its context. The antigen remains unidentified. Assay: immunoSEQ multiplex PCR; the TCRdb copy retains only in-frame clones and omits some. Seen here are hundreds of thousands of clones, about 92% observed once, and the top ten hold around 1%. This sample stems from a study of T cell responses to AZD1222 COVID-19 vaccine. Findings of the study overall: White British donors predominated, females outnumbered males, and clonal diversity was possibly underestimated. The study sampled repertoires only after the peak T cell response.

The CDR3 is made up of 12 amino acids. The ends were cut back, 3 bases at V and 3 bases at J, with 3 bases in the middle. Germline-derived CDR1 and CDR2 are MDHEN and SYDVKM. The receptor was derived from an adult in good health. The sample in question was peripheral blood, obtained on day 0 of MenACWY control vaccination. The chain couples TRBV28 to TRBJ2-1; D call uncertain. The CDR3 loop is CASSLNYNEQFF. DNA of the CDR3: TGTGCCAGCAGTTTGAACTACAATGAGCAGTTCTTC.